The rows below give T cell receptor beta chains drawn from one sample of a study of cytomegalovirus exposure and HLA in healthy donors. The table came from immunoSEQ multiplex PCR; TCRdb's copy has only in-frame clones and leaves some out. The sample includes 100,000 to 120,000 clones, about 80% of them seen just once. Source material: PBMCs. The origin of the receptors is a woman between 25 and 40 years old in good health and CMV-seropositive. Both conserved end residues are part of each CDR3. The D gene is left open where the match is weak. Clone size is stated in some rows and not others, as once, few, many or a class when expanded.

J	size	D	V	DNA	CDR3
TRBJ1-1	few	-	TRBV7-3	TGTGCCAGCAGCCAGACTGACAGCTTGAACACTGAAGCTTTCTTT	CASSQTDSLNTEAFF
TRBJ1-1	-	-	TRBV9	TGTGCCAGCAGCGTAGGTATGGGGCAAGAGAGCACTGAAGCTTTCTTT	CASSVGMGQESTEAFF
TRBJ1-2	-	TRBD1	TRBV27	TGTGCCAGCAGTTCCCGCAGGGGGTCGGAGGGCTACACCTTC	CASSSRRGSEGYTF
TRBJ1-5	-	TRBD1	TRBV19	TGTGCCAGTAGTATAAGAGGGGGACAGGATCCCAATCAGCCCCAGCATTTT	CASSIRGGQDPNQPQHF
TRBJ1-1	-	TRBD1	TRBV29-1	TGCAGCGTTTCCCTCCGGGACAGGGGTTGGAACACTGAAGCTTTCTTT	CSVSLRDRGWNTEAFF
TRBJ1-1	-	-	TRBV9	TGTGCCAGCAGCGCCGGAGGGGAGAACACTGAAGCTTTCTTT	CASSAGGENTEAFF
TRBJ1-5	-	-	TRBV30	TGTGCCTGGAGGAACGGACAGCTCCTCAATCAGCCCCAGCATTTT	CAWRNGQLLNQPQHF
TRBJ1-5	-	TRBD1	TRBV5-6	TGTGCCAGCAGCCGTCGACAGGGGGCCGATCAGCCCCAGCATTTT	CASSRRQGADQPQHF
TRBJ1-5	-	-	TRBV15	TGTGCCACCAGCCTCCGGGACACCAATCAGCCCCAGCATTTT	CATSLRDTNQPQHF
TRBJ2-5	once	TRBD1	TRBV27	TGTGCCAGCAGTTTCCTCGGACAGGGTAAGGAGACCCAGTACTTC	CASSFLGQGKETQYF
TRBJ2-6	few	-	TRBV5-6	TGTGCCAGCAGCTTCCGGGGGTGGTCTGGGGCCAACGTCCTGACTTTC	CASSFRGWSGANVLTF
TRBJ2-3	few	TRBD2	TRBV6-6	TGTGCCAGCAGTGGACCGACTAGCGGGGGAACAGATACGCAGTATTTT	CASSGPTSGGTDTQYF
TRBJ1-1	-	TRBD1	TRBV5-6	TGTGCCAGCACCGACCTGACAGGGGGCAATACTGAAGCTTTCTTT	CASTDLTGGNTEAFF
TRBJ2-7	-	-	TRBV2	TGTGCCAGCAGTGAGACAGACCGTGGGGTATTC	CASSETDRGVF
TRBJ2-7	-	TRBD1	TRBV19	TGTGCCAGTAGTATCCCGGGACAGTACTCCTACGAGCAGTACTTC	CASSIPGQYSYEQYF
TRBJ2-1	-	TRBD2	TRBV7-8	TGTGCCAGCAGCCGTAGCGGGGGGTACAATGAGCAGTTCTTC	CASSRSGGYNEQFF
TRBJ1-4	-	-	TRBV19	TGTGCCAGTAGTATCGGGAGCAGGGTTGGTGAAAAACTGTTTTTT	CASSIGSRVGEKLFF
TRBJ2-1	-	-	TRBV2	TGTGCCAGCAGTGAAGTAGTTTACAATGAGCAGTTCTTC	CASSEVVYNEQFF
TRBJ2-1	-	-	TRBV7-9	TGTGCCAGCAGCTTAGTTCTAGGCGGGGATAATGAGCAGTTCTTC	CASSLVLGGDNEQFF
TRBJ2-5	once	TRBD1	TRBV19	TGTGCCAGTAGTATAAGGTGGGAACAGGGGGACCAAGAGACCCAGTACTTC	CASSIRWEQGDQETQYF
TRBJ1-6	-	-	TRBV2	TGTGCCAGCACCCTGCGCGATTCACCCCTCCACTTT	CASTLRDSPLHF
TRBJ2-6	-	-	TRBV10-3	TGTGCCATCAGTGACGTGGGGGCCGGGGCCAACGTCCTGACTTTC	CAISDVGAGANVLTF
TRBJ1-5	-	-	TRBV6-6	TGTGCCAGCAGCCCAGTTACAGGGAACAATCAGCCCCAGCATTTT	CASSPVTGNNQPQHF
TRBJ1-5	-	TRBD1	TRBV19	TGTGCCAGAAACTGGGACAGGTCACATCAGCCCCAGCATTTT	CARNWDRSHQPQHF
TRBJ2-3	-	-	TRBV19	TGTGCCAGCTCGGTGGGAGTACACACAGATACGCAGTATTTT	CASSVGVHTDTQYF
TRBJ2-7	-	-	TRBV7-9	TGTGCCAGCAGCTACGGTGTAGGGGTTCCCTACGAGCAGTACTTC	CASSYGVGVPYEQYF
TRBJ2-2	-	-	TRBV14	TGTGCCAGCAGCCAAGAGGTGGGACTCCCTTACCGGGAGCTGTTTTTT	CASSQEVGLPYRELFF
TRBJ1-2	once	-	TRBV29-1	TGCAGCGTTGAAGGCTTAACAGGGAAAGCTGGTGGCTACACCTTC	CSVEGLTGKAGGYTF
TRBJ1-1	-	-	TRBV5-1	TGCGCCAGCAGCTTGGCCCCCATCGGGGATACTGAAGCTTTCTTT	CASSLAPIGDTEAFF
TRBJ1-2	-	TRBD1	TRBV5-1	TGCGCCAGCAGCTTGGTGGGACAGGGGGGCGATGGCTACACCTTC	CASSLVGQGGDGYTF
TRBJ2-2	-	TRBD2	TRBV27	TGTGCCAGCAGTTCAGGGACTAGTGGTACCGGGGAGCTGTTTTTT	CASSSGTSGTGELFF
TRBJ1-1	-	TRBD1	TRBV10-3	TGTGCCGTCACAACAGGGGTTGGGACTGAAGCTTTCTTT	CAVTTGVGTEAFF
TRBJ2-7	once	TRBD2	TRBV4-1	TGCGCCAGCAGCCAAGGATTACTAGCGGGGGGGGTCTACGAGCAGTACTTC	CASSQGLLAGGVYEQYF
TRBJ2-7	-	TRBD2	TRBV13	TGTGCCAGCAGCTTTTTTCGGACTAGCGGGGAAAGCTACGAGCAGTACTTC	CASSFFRTSGESYEQYF
TRBJ2-7	once	TRBD2	TRBV6-5	TGTGCCAGCAGTTACGATGCGGGAGGGCGCGAGCAGTACTTC	CASSYDAGGREQYF
TRBJ2-3	-	-	TRBV6-1	TGTGCCAGCGGGGGGATTGGCACAGATACGCAGTATTTT	CASGGIGTDTQYF
TRBJ2-1	-	TRBD2	TRBV5-1	TGCGCCAGCAGCCTGCCTAGCGGGGTATCCTACAATGAGCAGTTCTTC	CASSLPSGVSYNEQFF
TRBJ2-5	-	-	TRBV18	TGTGCCAGCTCACCAGGGCGGGGAGAGACCCAGTACTTC	CASSPGRGETQYF
TRBJ2-4	-	TRBD2	TRBV5-1	TGCGCCAGCACCCTCGGGGTAGCGGGACAAAACATTCAGTACTTC	CASTLGVAGQNIQYF
TRBJ1-1	few	TRBD1	TRBV19	TGTGCCAGTAGTACAACCCCCGGGACAGGGAACACTGAAGCTTTCTTT	CASSTTPGTGNTEAFF
TRBJ1-1	-	-	TRBV29-1	TGCAGCGTTGGGTGGGGCTGGACTGAAGCTTTCTTT	CSVGWGWTEAFF
TRBJ1-2	-	-	TRBV2	TGTGCCAGCAGTGAACGGTCAGGGCCTAACTATGGCTACACCTTC	CASSERSGPNYGYTF
TRBJ2-6	few	TRBD1	TRBV14	TGTGCCAGCAGCCAAGAAATTCCAGGGGGCGCTGGGGCCAACGTCCTGACTTTC	CASSQEIPGGAGANVLTF
TRBJ1-1	-	TRBD1	TRBV19	TGTGCCAGTAGTATCGACAGGGGGGTCGCTAGCTTCTTT	CASSIDRGVASFF
TRBJ2-2	few	TRBD1	TRBV2	TGTGCCAGCAACCCCCGGGACAGGGTATACGGGGAGCTGTTTTTT	CASNPRDRVYGELFF
TRBJ1-6	few	TRBD1	TRBV7-9	TGTGCCAGCAGCCCCGGGACAGGGGGCTGGTCACCCCTCCACTTT	CASSPGTGGWSPLHF
TRBJ1-3	-	-	TRBV10-3	TGTGCCACCGCGGGTTCTGGAAACACCATATATTTT	CATAGSGNTIYF
TRBJ2-1	-	TRBD1	TRBV6-5	TGTGCCAGCAGTCGACAGGGTAATGAGCAGTTCTTC	CASSRQGNEQFF
TRBJ2-7	-	TRBD2	TRBV10-3	TGTGCCATCACCAATAGCGGGGGGGCGGTCGAGCAGTACTTC	CAITNSGGAVEQYF